These T cell receptor beta chains were read from a single sample in a study of CD8 T cells in ankylosing spondylitis. TCRdb called the 5' RACE reads again in MiXCR, with one record for every CDR3 protein. The table has over 450,000 distinct CDR3 sequences, approximately 11% seen once. The sequencing input was blood, either unsorted or a sorted T cell fraction (not recorded which). The receptors derive from a male donor with ankylosing spondylitis. CDR3s include the opening cysteine and the closing phenylalanine or tryptophan. The D gene is left open where the match is weak. Size values are once, few and many counts, or a class for expanded clones, and some rows have none.

CDR3	DNA	V	D	size	length	J
CATSYSGVRGYETQYF	TGTGCCACCAGCTACTCAGGGGTCAGGGGGTACGAGACCCAGTACTTC	TRBV24-1	TRBD1	many	16	TRBJ2-5
CSASGAGTGQPQHF	TGCAGTGCTAGCGGGGCAGGGACGGGTCAGCCCCAGCATTTT	TRBV20-1	-	few	14	TRBJ1-5
CSARDRGGAYEQYF	TGCAGTGCTAGAGATCGGGGAGGGGCCTACGAGCAGTACTTC	TRBV20-1	TRBD2	few	14	TRBJ2-7
CASSLVASGSYEQFF	TGCGCCAGCAGCTTGGTAGCTAGCGGGAGCTATGAGCAGTTCTTC	TRBV5-1	TRBD2	many	15	TRBJ2-1
CASSTSIEETQYF	TGTGCCAGCAGCACCAGCATCGAGGAGACCCAGTACTTC	TRBV7-8	-	many	13	TRBJ2-5
CASSLAVSGELFF	TGTGCCAGCAGCTTAGCGGTTTCCGGGGAGCTGTTTTTT	TRBV7-2	-	few	13	TRBJ2-2
CASSVLGLAGTDTQYF	TGTGCCAGCAGCGTACTGGGACTAGCGGGCACAGATACGCAGTATTTT	TRBV11-2	TRBD2	-	16	TRBJ2-3
CASRQGAIGELFF	TGTGCCAGCAGACAGGGGGCTATCGGGGAGCTGTTTTTT	TRBV12-3/TRBV12-4	TRBD1	many	13	TRBJ2-2
CASSESRDLYEQYF	TGCGCCAGCAGTGAGTCGCGGGATCTCTACGAGCAGTACTTC	TRBV10-1	-	-	14	TRBJ2-7
CSAIDSYQETQYF	TGCAGTGCCATTGACAGTTACCAAGAGACCCAGTACTTC	TRBV20-1	-	-	13	TRBJ2-5
CASSPQGALGETQYF	TGTGCCAGCAGTCCCCAGGGGGCATTGGGAGAGACCCAGTACTTC	TRBV2	TRBD1	-	15	TRBJ2-5
CASSSGTPTGYSNQPQHF	TGTGCCAGCAGCTCCGGGACCCCCACGGGGTATAGCAATCAGCCCCAGCATTTT	TRBV11-2	-	few	18	TRBJ1-5
CASSPLTGSVQETQYF	TGTGCCAGCAGTCCTCTGACAGGGTCGGTCCAAGAGACCCAGTACTTC	TRBV5-6	TRBD1	-	16	TRBJ2-5
CASSLEQGAEKKLFF	TGTGCCAGCAGCTTGGAACAGGGGGCAGAGAAAAAACTGTTTTTT	TRBV11-2	TRBD1	-	15	TRBJ1-4
CASRTAEQFF	TGTGCCAGCAGGACTGCGGAGCAGTTCTTC	TRBV2	-	-	10	TRBJ2-1
CASSFGQGQNTQYF	TGTGCCAGCAGCTTCGGGCAGGGGCAGAATACGCAGTATTTT	TRBV5-6	-	-	14	TRBJ2-3
CASSLVTGSPNTGELFF	TGTGCCAGCAGCTTGGTGACAGGGTCCCCGAACACCGGGGAGCTGTTTTTT	TRBV5-6	TRBD1	-	17	TRBJ2-2